This entry concerns a single T cell receptor (beta chain). Its recognized antigen is unknown. Per-nucleotide qualities are absent, and no much larger clonotype sits a single base away. The data are from a study of T cell changes during pregnancy in multiple sclerosis (dated by TCRdb to between 2018 and 2021). In terms of the full investigation: The study looked at changes in the T cell repertoire across pregnancy in women with multiple sclerosis.

From the cysteine up to the phenylalanine, the CDR3 has a length of 15 residues. Only the CDR3 portion is preserved as DNA: 45 bases, with reading frame beginning at the first base. CDR1 and CDR2 are read off the germline V gene (reference sequence) as LNHDA and SQIVND. Trimming leaves V shorter by 4 bases and J shorter by 3 bases, with the junction holding 7 bases beyond the gene matches. The protocol used for the library was the immunoSEQ multiplex PCR assay. TCRdb's version of the immuneACCESS table is confined to in-frame rearrangements and falls short of the full clone set. An unresolved V gene accounts for under half of the shortfall where checked; the remainder is of unknown origin. The sample table holds under 55,000 clones, of which approximately 93% were seen once. Less than 0.35% of the sample belongs to the ten largest clones.

The rearrangement joined TRBV19 to TRBJ2-7, with 9 middle bases fitting TRBD2. The starting material was CD4+ T cells from peripheral blood mononuclear cells, obtained in the third trimester of pregnancy. The origin of this receptor is a female donor with multiple sclerosis, enrolled in a pregnancy study. The CDR3: CASSNLAGSFYEQYF. In nucleotides, the sequence is TGTGCCAGTAGTAACCTAGCGGGAAGTTTCTACGAGCAGTACTTC. Reference TRBV19 and TRBJ2-7 genes cover what lies past the CDR3, so the full variable domain is DGGITQSPKYLFRKEGQNVTLSCEQNLNHDAMYWYRQDPGQGLRLIYYSQIVNDFQKGDIAEGYSVSREKKESFPLTVTSAQKNPTAFYLCASSNLAGSFYEQYFGPGTRLTVT.